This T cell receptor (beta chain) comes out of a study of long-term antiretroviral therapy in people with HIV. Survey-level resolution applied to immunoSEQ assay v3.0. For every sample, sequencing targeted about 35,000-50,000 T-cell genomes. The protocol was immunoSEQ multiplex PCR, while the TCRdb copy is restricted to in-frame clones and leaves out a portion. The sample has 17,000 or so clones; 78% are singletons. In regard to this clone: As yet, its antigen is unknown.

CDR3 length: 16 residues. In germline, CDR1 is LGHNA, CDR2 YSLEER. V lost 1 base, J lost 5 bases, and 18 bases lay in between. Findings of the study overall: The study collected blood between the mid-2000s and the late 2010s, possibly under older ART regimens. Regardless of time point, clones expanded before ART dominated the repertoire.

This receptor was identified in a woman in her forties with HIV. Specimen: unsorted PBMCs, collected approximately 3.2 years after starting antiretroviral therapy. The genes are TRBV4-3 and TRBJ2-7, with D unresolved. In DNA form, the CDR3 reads TGCGCCAGCAGCCAAGCTTGGCCTTCCCGGCTCGACGAGCAGTACTTC. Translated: CASSQAWPSRLDEQYF.